The rows below give T cell receptor beta chains drawn from one sample of a study of tumor-infiltrating lymphocytes in localized non-small cell lung cancer. Only in-frame clones appear in the TCRdb table, and some are missing; sequencing was by immunoSEQ multiplex PCR. The profile shows 10,000 to 15,000 clones, around four fifths of them singletons. The sample comprised uninvolved lung tissue not adjacent to the tumor. These receptors were taken from a human donor with non-small cell lung cancer. Both conserved end residues are part of each CDR3. The D gene is left open where the match is weak. Clone size is stated in some rows and not others, as once, few, many or a class when expanded.

clone_size | j_call | d_call | v_call | cdr3_aa | cdr3_nt
NA | TRBJ2-5 | TRBD1 | TRBV5-1 | CASSPGQPGLETQYF | TGCGCCAGCAGCCCGGGACAGCCAGGTTTGGAGACCCAGTACTTC
NA | TRBJ2-7 | NA | TRBV15 | CATSREYWNVRYF | TGTGCCACCAGCAGAGAGTACTGGAACGTAAGGTACTTC
NA | TRBJ1-1 | TRBD1 | TRBV7-2 | CASSLVGTGLNTEAFF | TGTGCCAGCAGCTTAGTCGGGACAGGGCTAAACACTGAAGCTTTCTTT
NA | TRBJ1-1 | NA | TRBV7-9 | CASSAPSYMNTEAFF | TGTGCCAGCAGCGCCCCTTCATACATGAACACTGAAGCTTTCTTT
NA | TRBJ1-5 | TRBD1 | TRBV7-8 | CASSLAPDRVQPQHF | TGTGCCAGCAGCTTAGCCCCGGACAGGGTCCAGCCCCAGCATTTT
few | TRBJ2-2 | NA | TRBV29-1 | CSVGILGTGELFF | TGCAGCGTCGGTATTCTGGGCACCGGGGAGCTGTTTTTT
NA | TRBJ2-1 | NA | TRBV4-1 | CASSQDRASYNEQFF | TGCGCCAGCAGCCAAGACAGGGCCTCCTACAATGAGCAGTTCTTC
NA | TRBJ2-3 | NA | TRBV15 | CATSPGLPTDTQYF | TGTGCCACCAGCCCGGGACTTCCCACAGATACGCAGTATTTT
NA | TRBJ1-6 | TRBD1 | TRBV28 | CASSPGQGNSSPLHF | TGTGCCAGCAGTCCGGGACAGGGGAACAGTTCACCCCTCCACTTT
NA | TRBJ1-1 | NA | TRBV7-2 | CASSPGGVTEAFF | TGTGCCAGCAGTCCCGGAGGGGTCACTGAAGCTTTCTTT
NA | TRBJ2-5 | TRBD2 | TRBV29-1 | CSVGTSGGQETQYF | TGCAGCGTTGGGACTAGCGGGGGACAAGAGACCCAGTACTTC
large | TRBJ1-2 | NA | TRBV14 | CASSGEPRGYGYTF | TGTGCCAGCAGTGGGGAGCCACGGGGCTATGGCTACACCTTC
NA | TRBJ2-2 | NA | TRBV7-6 | CASSLTHSGTGELFF | TGTGCCAGCAGCTTAACCCACTCCGGCACCGGGGAGCTGTTTTTT
NA | TRBJ1-2 | NA | TRBV6-4 | CASSDSSRGDGYTF | TGTGCCAGCAGTGACTCGAGTCGGGGGGATGGCTACACCTTC
NA | TRBJ2-3 | NA | TRBV9 | CASSVQGITDTQYF | TGTGCCAGCAGCGTACAGGGGATTACAGATACGCAGTATTTT
once | TRBJ1-2 | NA | TRBV19 | CASTPGPSMGGYTF | TGTGCCAGTACCCCGGGACCCTCGATGGGTGGCTACACCTTC
NA | TRBJ1-1 | NA | TRBV30 | CAWRTRNTEAFF | TGTGCCTGGAGGACGAGGAACACTGAAGCTTTCTTT
NA | TRBJ2-5 | NA | TRBV18 | CASLPENRAQETQYF | TGTGCCAGCTTGCCCGAAAACCGGGCCCAAGAGACCCAGTACTTC
NA | TRBJ2-6 | NA | TRBV11-3 | CASSPGDWLSGANVLTF | TGTGCCAGCAGCCCCGGTGATTGGCTCTCTGGGGCCAACGTCCTGACTTTC
NA | TRBJ1-1 | NA | TRBV7-2 | CASVPPGLPAGTEAFF | TGTGCCAGCGTCCCCCCGGGGCTCCCGGCCGGAACTGAAGCTTTCTTT
NA | TRBJ2-5 | TRBD2 | TRBV2 | CASRKTSQETQYF | TGTGCCAGCCGCAAGACTAGCCAGGAGACCCAGTACTTC
NA | TRBJ2-3 | NA | TRBV5-1 | CASSLVSDTDTQYF | TGCGCCAGCAGCTTGGTCTCTGACACAGATACGCAGTATTTT
NA | TRBJ1-3 | NA | TRBV9 | CASSVGTTPGNTIYF | TGTGCCAGCAGCGTAGGAACGACTCCGGGGAACACCATATATTTT
NA | TRBJ2-2 | NA | TRBV6-1 | CASSLEAPSTGELFF | TGTGCCAGCAGTTTGGAGGCCCCGAGCACCGGGGAGCTGTTTTTT
NA | TRBJ1-2 | NA | TRBV2 | CASRNLDTDYGYTF | TGTGCCAGCAGGAACTTAGACACAGACTATGGCTACACCTTC
few | TRBJ1-1 | NA | TRBV6-1 | CASSEALEGGSEAFF | TGTGCCAGCAGTGAAGCGTTAGAGGGAGGTTCTGAAGCTTTCTTT
NA | TRBJ2-1 | TRBD1 | TRBV7-3 | CASSSVPGQGWDEQFF | TGTGCCAGCAGCTCAGTACCGGGACAGGGGTGGGATGAGCAGTTCTTC
NA | TRBJ2-5 | TRBD1 | TRBV6-1 | CASTRTGNYQETQYF | TGTGCCAGCACCAGGACAGGGAACTACCAAGAGACCCAGTACTTC
NA | TRBJ2-7 | TRBD1 | TRBV10-3 | CAINQGQLFEQYF | TGTGCCATCAACCAGGGACAGCTTTTCGAGCAGTACTTC
NA | TRBJ1-4 | NA | TRBV10-2 | CASSDVDLSGEKLFF | TGCGCCAGCAGTGACGTTGACCTAAGTGGAGAAAAACTGTTTTTT
NA | TRBJ1-2 | NA | TRBV6-1 | CASSEVGYGYTF | TGTGCCAGCAGTGAAGTAGGATATGGCTACACCTTC
NA | TRBJ2-5 | NA | TRBV2 | CASSEEGGRFETQYF | TGTGCCAGCAGTGAAGAGGGGGGCAGGTTCGAGACCCAGTACTTC
NA | TRBJ1-6 | NA | TRBV5-1 | CASSLSTGNSPLHF | TGCGCCAGCAGCCTAAGCACAGGGAATTCACCCCTCCACTTT
NA | TRBJ2-5 | TRBD2 | TRBV9 | CASNRHAIAGEETQYF | TGTGCCAGCAACCGGCACGCGATAGCGGGGGAAGAGACCCAGTACTTC
NA | TRBJ1-3 | NA | TRBV13 | CASSLRLGSGNTIYF | TGTGCCAGCAGCTTACGGTTGGGCTCTGGAAACACCATATATTTT
NA | TRBJ1-1 | NA | TRBV6-5 | CASSYSSSNTEAFF | TGTGCCAGCAGTTACTCGTCCAGCAACACTGAAGCTTTCTTT
NA | TRBJ1-2 | TRBD1 | TRBV4-3 | CASTPGTGAYGYTF | TGCGCCAGCACTCCTGGGACAGGAGCCTATGGCTACACCTTC
NA | TRBJ1-1 | NA | TRBV4-1 | CASSQGIWTEAFF | TGCGCCAGCAGCCAAGGGATATGGACTGAAGCTTTCTTT
NA | TRBJ1-1 | NA | TRBV7-8 | CASSSLKQGMNTEAFF | TGTGCCAGCAGCTCATTAAAACAGGGTATGAACACTGAAGCTTTCTTT
medium-sized | TRBJ2-7 | NA | TRBV25-1 | CASSVAGSEQYF | TGTGCCAGCAGTGTGGCGGGCAGCGAGCAGTACTTC
NA | TRBJ2-7 | NA | TRBV13 | CASSSGGLSLHEQYF | TGTGCCAGCAGCTCCGGAGGACTATCTCTGCACGAGCAGTACTTC
NA | TRBJ2-5 | NA | TRBV7-9 | CASSSTGTETQYF | TGTGCCAGCAGCTCCACAGGAACGGAGACCCAGTACTTC
NA | TRBJ1-1 | NA | TRBV5-1 | CASSLQQNTEAFF | TGCGCCAGCAGCTTGCAGCAGAACACTGAAGCTTTCTTT
once | TRBJ1-2 | NA | TRBV2 | CASSEAEAGYTF | TGTGCCAGCAGTGAAGCCGAGGCTGGCTACACCTTC
NA | TRBJ2-1 | TRBD2 | TRBV7-2 | CASSPDSGASGNEQFF | TGTGCCAGCAGCCCCGATAGCGGGGCCAGTGGCAATGAGCAGTTCTTC
NA | TRBJ1-6 | TRBD1 | TRBV6-6 | CASTRQGQHSPLHF | TGTGCCAGTACTCGACAGGGACAGCATTCACCCCTCCACTTT
NA | TRBJ2-7 | NA | TRBV30 | CAWSCAFEQYF | TGTGCCTGGAGTTGCGCTTTCGAGCAGTACTTC
few | TRBJ2-5 | TRBD2 | TRBV29-1 | CSVDGPGTSEETQYF | TGCAGCGTTGATGGTCCCGGGACTAGTGAAGAGACCCAGTACTTC
NA | TRBJ2-2 | TRBD1 | TRBV7-3 | CASSSTGLTGELFF | TGTGCCAGCAGCTCGACAGGGTTAACCGGGGAGCTGTTTTTT
NA | TRBJ1-2 | TRBD1 | TRBV29-1 | CSVEAGQRVYGYTF | TGCAGCGTTGAGGCGGGACAGAGGGTATATGGCTACACCTTC
NA | TRBJ1-2 | TRBD1 | TRBV9 | CASSGQGVNGYTF | TGTGCCAGCAGCGGACAGGGAGTTAACGGCTACACCTTC